This is a list of T cell receptor beta chains from one sample in a study of T cells of healthy individuals. Each CDR3 protein gets one entry after TCRdb re-called the 5' RACE reads with MiXCR. There are 53,000 or so distinct CDR3 sequences in the sample; 14% to 15% occur only once, and more than 15% lies in the top ten. These receptor sequences come from a human donor in good health. Both conserved end residues are part of each CDR3. The D gene is left open where the match is weak. Not every row has a clone size; where given, it reads once, few, many or a size class.

v_gene: TRBV6-5
j_gene: TRBJ2-2
d_gene: .
abundance: .
CDR3aa: CASNYRAGGELFF
CDR3nt: TGTGCCAGCAACTACAGGGCGGGCGGGGAGCTGTTTTTT

v_gene: TRBV29-1
j_gene: TRBJ2-7
d_gene: TRBD1
abundance: few
CDR3aa: CSVERLGQGDEQYF
CDR3nt: TGCAGCGTTGAACGTTTGGGACAGGGGGACGAGCAGTACTTC

v_gene: TRBV7-2
j_gene: TRBJ2-4
d_gene: .
abundance: .
CDR3aa: CASSSLGSGALQYF
CDR3nt: TGTGCCAGCAGCTCCCTAGGGTCTGGCGCGCTTCAGTACTTC

v_gene: TRBV10-2
j_gene: TRBJ1-2
d_gene: .
abundance: few
CDR3aa: CASRGLANYGYTF
CDR3nt: TGCGCCAGCAGGGGGTTAGCTAACTATGGCTACACCTTC

v_gene: TRBV21-1
j_gene: TRBJ1-2
d_gene: .
abundance: .
CDR3aa: CASSNRGLGYTF
CDR3nt: TGTGCCAGCAGCAACAGGGGGCTTGGCTACACCTTC

v_gene: TRBV24-1
j_gene: TRBJ2-3
d_gene: .
abundance: .
CDR3aa: CATSDYAFTDTQYF
CDR3nt: TGTGCCACCAGTGATTACGCGTTCACAGATACGCAGTATTTT

v_gene: TRBV29-1
j_gene: TRBJ1-2
d_gene: TRBD1
abundance: many
CDR3aa: CSVDGQGANNYGYTF
CDR3nt: TGCAGCGTTGATGGTCAGGGGGCGAATAACTATGGCTACACCTTC

v_gene: TRBV7-2
j_gene: TRBJ2-5
d_gene: .
abundance: many
CDR3aa: CASSLTRGVQETQYF
CDR3nt: TGTGCCAGCAGCTTAACAAGGGGTGTTCAAGAGACCCAGTACTTC

v_gene: TRBV7-6
j_gene: TRBJ2-5
d_gene: TRBD2
abundance: few
CDR3aa: CASSSSGGAAETQYF
CDR3nt: TGTGCCAGCAGCTCTAGCGGGGGGGCCGCGGAGACCCAGTACTTC

v_gene: TRBV3-1
j_gene: TRBJ1-5
d_gene: .
abundance: many
CDR3aa: CASSQGVGPQHF
CDR3nt: TGTGCCAGCAGCCAAGGGGTTGGGCCCCAGCATTTT

v_gene: TRBV9
j_gene: TRBJ2-1
d_gene: .
abundance: .
CDR3aa: CASSTTGEGEQFF
CDR3nt: TGTGCCAGCAGCACAACAGGGGAGGGTGAGCAGTTCTTC

v_gene: TRBV20-1
j_gene: TRBJ2-7
d_gene: TRBD1
abundance: few
CDR3aa: CSSSGTGLYEQYF
CDR3nt: TGCAGTTCCTCCGGGACAGGGCTCTACGAGCAGTACTTC

v_gene: TRBV5-1
j_gene: TRBJ2-1
d_gene: TRBD2
abundance: .
CDR3aa: CASSLGEGYNEQFF
CDR3nt: TGCGCCAGCAGCTTAGGGGAGGGGTACAATGAGCAGTTCTTC

v_gene: TRBV6-1
j_gene: TRBJ2-1
d_gene: .
abundance: many
CDR3aa: CASSSDGNEQFF
CDR3nt: TGTGCCAGCAGTTCAGACGGAAATGAGCAGTTCTTC

v_gene: TRBV7-2
j_gene: TRBJ2-7
d_gene: .
abundance: .
CDR3aa: CASSLAQDTTSYEQYF
CDR3nt: TGTGCCAGCAGCTTAGCGCAGGACACCACCTCCTACGAGCAGTACTTC

v_gene: TRBV7-9
j_gene: TRBJ1-2
d_gene: .
abundance: many
CDR3aa: CASSLQSLTSDSYTF
CDR3nt: TGTGCCAGCAGCCTCCAGTCCCTGACGAGCGATAGTTACACCTTC

v_gene: TRBV19
j_gene: TRBJ2-5
d_gene: TRBD1
abundance: few
CDR3aa: CASTPGTGRREAQYF
CDR3nt: TGTGCCAGTACCCCGGGGACAGGGAGAAGAGAGGCCCAGTACTTC